The 2 T cell receptor beta chains below all came from one sample that was sequenced in a study of blood T cell repertoires in COVID-19 (dated by TCRdb to the early 2020s). Library construction relied on the immunoSEQ multiplex PCR assay. The source is immuneACCESS, and TCRdb retained only in-frame sequences with V and J called. Part of the clones is not carried over; for the studies checked, unresolved V genes explain less than half of this, and the remainder is unexplained. This sample is represented by about 270,000 clones; approximately 77% of them were singletons. Of the sample, less than 4% falls within the top ten clones. The specimen sequenced was peripheral blood. The receptors originated from a woman aged 18-29 years with acute or convalescent COVID-19.

The V gene is TRBV7-8, the J gene TRBJ2-5; maybe TRBD2 (6 bases). Germline V gives CDR1 SGHVS, CDR2 FQNEAQ. The CDR3 runs to 14 residues. Trimming took 5 bases from V and 2 from J, leaving 12 bases between them. The CDR3 bases are TGTGCCAGCAGCGCCCGCCGGGGGCAAGAGACCCAGTACTTC. This gives the protein CASSARRGQETQYF.

The chain carries TRBV2 and TRBJ1-2; 7 bases agree with TRBD1. V trimming: 8 bases; J trimming: 5 bases; junction bases outside the gene matches: 11. Germline values: CDR1 SNHLY, CDR2 FYNNEI. The CDR3 has 14 residues. The chain's CDR3 is CASRDSAFSYGYTF. CDR3 nucleotides: TGTGCCAGCCGGGACAGCGCCTTTAGTTATGGCTACACCTTC.